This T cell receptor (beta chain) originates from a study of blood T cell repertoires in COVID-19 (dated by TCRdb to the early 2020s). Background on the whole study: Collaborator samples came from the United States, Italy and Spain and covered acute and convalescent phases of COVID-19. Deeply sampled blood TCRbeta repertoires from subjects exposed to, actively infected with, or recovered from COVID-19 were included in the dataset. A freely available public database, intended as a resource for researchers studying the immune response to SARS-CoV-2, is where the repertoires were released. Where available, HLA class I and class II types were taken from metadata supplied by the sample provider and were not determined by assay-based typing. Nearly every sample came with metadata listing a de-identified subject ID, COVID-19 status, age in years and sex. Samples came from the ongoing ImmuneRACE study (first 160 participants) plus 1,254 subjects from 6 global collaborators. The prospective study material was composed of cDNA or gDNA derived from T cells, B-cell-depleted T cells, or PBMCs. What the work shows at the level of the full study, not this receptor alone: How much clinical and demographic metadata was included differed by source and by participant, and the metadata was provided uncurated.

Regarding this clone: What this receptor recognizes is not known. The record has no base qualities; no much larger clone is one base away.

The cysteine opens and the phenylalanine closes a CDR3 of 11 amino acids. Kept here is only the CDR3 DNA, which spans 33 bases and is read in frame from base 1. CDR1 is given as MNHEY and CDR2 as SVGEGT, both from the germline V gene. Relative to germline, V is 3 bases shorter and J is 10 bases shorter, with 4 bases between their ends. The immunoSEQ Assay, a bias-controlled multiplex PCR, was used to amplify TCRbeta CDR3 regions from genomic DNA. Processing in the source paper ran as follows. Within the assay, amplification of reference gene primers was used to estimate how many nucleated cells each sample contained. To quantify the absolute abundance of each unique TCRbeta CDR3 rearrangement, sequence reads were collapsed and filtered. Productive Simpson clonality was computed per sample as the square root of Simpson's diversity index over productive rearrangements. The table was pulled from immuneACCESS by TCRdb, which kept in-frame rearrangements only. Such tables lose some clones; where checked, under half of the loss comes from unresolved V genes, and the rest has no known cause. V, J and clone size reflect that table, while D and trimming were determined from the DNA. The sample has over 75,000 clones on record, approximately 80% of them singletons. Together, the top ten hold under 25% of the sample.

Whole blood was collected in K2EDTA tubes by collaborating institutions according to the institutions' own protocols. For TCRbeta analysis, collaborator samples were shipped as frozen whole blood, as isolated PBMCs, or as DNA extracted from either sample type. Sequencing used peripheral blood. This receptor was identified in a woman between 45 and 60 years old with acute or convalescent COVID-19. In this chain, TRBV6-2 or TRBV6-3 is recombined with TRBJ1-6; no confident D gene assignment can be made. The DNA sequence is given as TGTGCCAGCAGTTATCAATCACCCCTCCACTTT. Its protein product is CASSYQSPLHF.